The 18 T cell receptor beta chains presented below share a single source sample, sequenced in a study of siplizumab effects on memory and regulatory T cells. Using immunoSEQ multiplex PCR, the repertoire was profiled, and TCRdb retains in-frame clones only, with some absent. This table holds about 52,000 clones, approximately 97% found once. The sequencing sample was made of naive CD4+ T cells sorted from blood. These receptors were collected from a human donor in good health.

The rearrangement joins TRBV28 to TRBJ2-1, with a weak D call TRBD2 (5 bases). The V gene lost 2 bases and the J gene lost 2 bases, with 10 bases spanning the gap. Per germline, CDR1 MDHEN and CDR2 SYDVKM. The CDR3 is 15 residues long. The CDR3 DNA reads as TGTGCCAGCAGTTTAGGGGAGAGCACCTACAATGAGCAGTTCTTC. It yields the protein CASSLGESTYNEQFF.

This chain joins TRBV4-1 and TRBJ2-1, with 12 bases lining up with TRBD2. J gave up 6 bases and V 2 bases, and 5 bases lay outside the gene matches. Per germline, CDR1 MGHRA and CDR2 YSYEKL. There are 16 residues in the CDR3. This chain's CDR3 is CASSQTGLAGINEQFF. The CDR3 nucleotides are TGCGCCAGCAGCCAAACGGGACTAGCGGGCATCAATGAGCAGTTCTTC.

The chain has TRBV11-3 and TRBJ2-3; 8 bases align to TRBD2. The V and J ends lost 5 bases and 2 bases, in that order; junction bases with no gene match: 3. The CDR3 contains 14 residues. The germline V gene encodes CDR1 SGHNT and CDR2 YENEEA. DNA of the CDR3: TGTGCCAGCAGCCCACTAGCGGACACAGATACGCAGTATTTT. It encodes CASSPLADTDTQYF. Full variable domain (outside the CDR3, taken from reference TRBV11-3 and TRBJ2-3): EAGVVQSPRYKIIEKKQPVAFWCNPISGHNTLYWYLQNLGQGPELLIRYENEEAVDDSQLPKDRFSAERLKGVDSTLKIQPAELGDSAVYLCASSPLADTDTQYFGPGTRLTVL.

This rearrangement joins TRBV2 to TRBJ2-5, with TRBD2 identical over 10 bases. The CDR3 sequence is 14 residues long. Germline V gene data show CDR1 as SNHLY and CDR2 as FYNNEI. V lost 6 bases and J lost 2; bases outside the gene matches: 3. The CDR3 region has the DNA TGTGCCAGCAGAGCGGGACTAGCGCAAGAGACCCAGTACTTC. This gives the protein CASRAGLAQETQYF.

The V gene is TRBV6-1, the J gene TRBJ2-1; possibly TRBD2 for D (5 bases). Germline lookup yields CDR1 MNHNS and CDR2 SASEGT. The CDR3 is 13 residues long. Trimming stripped 9 bases from V and 5 bases from J, with 14 bases between. CDR3: CASLVWRDNEQFF. CDR3 nucleotides: TGTGCCAGTCTCGTCTGGCGGGACAATGAGCAGTTCTTC.

The CDR3 protein is CASSLIPQEGGYTF. The CDR3 DNA reads TGCGCCAGCAGCTTAATCCCCCAGGAAGGGGGCTACACCTTC. The V call is TRBV5-1, the J call TRBJ1-2, with D uncertain. From germline, CDR1 is SGHRS and CDR2 YFSETQ. CDR3 length: 14 amino acids. Between the trimmed V and J ends, which lost 2 bases and 8 bases, there was a span of 16 bases.

The gene calls are TRBV7-9 and TRBJ1-1, with 8 bases aligning to TRBD1. Germline V lookup: CDR1 SEHNR, CDR2 FQNEAQ (reference sequence). This CDR3 contains 14 residues. The V and J ends lost 6 bases and 0 bases, in that order; junction bases with no gene match: 3. The CDR3 DNA reads as TGTGCCAGCAGAGGGACAGGTCTGAACACTGAAGCTTTCTTT. Translating gives CASRGTGLNTEAFF.

The V and J genes are TRBV5-1 and TRBJ2-4, with 7 bases lining up with TRBD1. The germline CDR1 and CDR2 sequences are SGHRS and YFSETQ. The length of the CDR3 is 16 residues. Trimming cost V 0 bases and J 0 bases; bases outside gene matches: 3. The CDR3 bases are TGCGCCAGCAGCTTGGAACAGGGGATAGCCAAAAACATTCAGTACTTC. This encodes CASSLEQGIAKNIQYF.

J is TRBJ2-7 and V is TRBV11-2; weak D call: TRBD2 (5 bases). V lost 8 bases and J lost 2, with 13 bases in between. Germline V gene sequence: CDR1 SGHAT, CDR2 FQNNGV. The CDR3 has 13 amino acids. CDR3 sequence reads: CASRRLGTYEQYF. CDR3 nucleotide sequence: TGTGCCAGCCGGAGGCTAGGCACCTACGAGCAGTACTTC.

The gene calls are TRBV5-1 and TRBJ2-5; D is unclear. Germline assignment: CDR1 SGHRS and CDR2 YFSETQ. V lost 3 bases to trimming and J lost 2 bases, with 5 bases between them. The CDR3 consists of 12 residues. The CDR3 coding sequence is TGCGCCAGCAGCTCCACTCAAGAGACCCAGTACTTC. It translates to CASSSTQETQYF.

The chain uses TRBV9 and TRBJ2-1; 11 positions agree with TRBD2. Germline CDR1 and CDR2: SGDLS and YYNGEE. V shed 0 bases and J 8 bases; nucleotides not matched to a gene: 7. The CDR3 consists of 16 residues. The CDR3 loop reads CASSVVGSGGVDEQFF. Here the CDR3 DNA reads TGTGCCAGCAGCGTAGTTGGTAGCGGGGGGGTGGATGAGCAGTTCTTC.

The chain carries TRBV10-3 and TRBJ2-2; the D gene is possibly TRBD1 (6 bases). V lost 3 bases, J lost 7 bases, and 12 bases lay in between. This CDR3 is 14 amino acids long. Germline V gene data show CDR1 as ENHRY and CDR2 as SYGVKD. The CDR3 DNA reads as TGTGCCATCAGTGATTGGGGGCCCAACGGGGAGCTGTTTTTT. The encoded protein is CAISDWGPNGELFF.

The chain has TRBV7-2 and TRBJ1-1, with D perhaps matching TRBD1 (5 bases). Looked up from germline, CDR1 is SGHTA and CDR2 is FQGNSA. V lost 2 bases to trimming and J lost 8 bases, with 9 bases between them. There are 12 residues in the CDR3. DNA of the CDR3: TGTGCCAGCAGCTTAACGTGGGGGGAAGCTTTCTTT. Its translation: CASSLTWGEAFF.

The chain uses TRBV7-9 and TRBJ2-1, with 8 bases matching TRBD2. The length of the CDR3 is 16 residues. Germline V CDR1 and CDR2: SEHNR, FQNEAQ (reference sequence). J lost 6 bases, V lost 1 base, and 8 bases had no gene match. CDR3 sequence (DNA): TGTGCCAGCAGCTTAGGCACGGGAGGGCCCGGCAATGAGCAGTTCTTC. It codes for CASSLGTGGPGNEQFF.

The chain is built from TRBV12-5 and TRBJ1-2; 9 bases line up with TRBD1. From germline, CDR1 is LGHNT and CDR2 FRNRAP. The V and J ends lost 4 bases and 4 bases, in that order; junction bases with no gene match: 4. The CDR3 totals 14 residues. The CDR3: CASGWDREVYGYTF. The CDR3 DNA reads TGTGCTAGTGGTTGGGACAGGGAAGTCTATGGCTACACCTTC.

V usage is TRBV7-2 and J usage is TRBJ2-6; D call uncertain. Per germline, CDR1 SGHTA and CDR2 FQGNSA. The CDR3 runs 13 residues. Trimming pared 6 bases from V and 0 bases from J, leaving 3 bases between. CDR3 sequence: CASRLSGANVLTF. In DNA form, the CDR3 reads TGTGCCAGCAGACTCTCTGGGGCCAACGTCCTGACTTTC. The entire variable domain, with the rest obtained from reference TRBV7-2 and TRBJ2-6, is as follows: GAGVSQSPSNKVTEKGKDVELRCDPISGHTALYWYRQSLGQGLEFLIYFQGNSAPDKSGLPSDRFSAERTGGSVSTLTIQRTQQEDSAVYLCASRLSGANVLTFGAGSRLTVL.

This chain joins TRBV30 and TRBJ2-7; 9 bases are shared with TRBD2. Per germline, CDR1 GTSNPN and CDR2 SVGIG (reference sequence). V shed 3 bases and J 6 bases; nucleotides not matched to a gene: 9. This CDR3 has 14 amino acids. The DNA for the CDR3 is TGTGCCTGGAGCCGGGGACTAGCCTTGGGCGAGCAGTACTTC. It translates to CAWSRGLALGEQYF.

The chain has TRBV28 and TRBJ1-5, with 9 bases that match TRBD1. The V gene's germline CDR1 is MDHEN and CDR2 SYDVKM. The V segment lost 4 bases and the J segment 6 bases; nucleotides outside the gene matches: 7. The CDR3 length is 15 residues. CDR3 in amino acids: CASSSLGQGIQPQHF. The DNA of the CDR3 is TGTGCCAGCAGTTCCCTGGGACAGGGAATTCAGCCCCAGCATTTT.